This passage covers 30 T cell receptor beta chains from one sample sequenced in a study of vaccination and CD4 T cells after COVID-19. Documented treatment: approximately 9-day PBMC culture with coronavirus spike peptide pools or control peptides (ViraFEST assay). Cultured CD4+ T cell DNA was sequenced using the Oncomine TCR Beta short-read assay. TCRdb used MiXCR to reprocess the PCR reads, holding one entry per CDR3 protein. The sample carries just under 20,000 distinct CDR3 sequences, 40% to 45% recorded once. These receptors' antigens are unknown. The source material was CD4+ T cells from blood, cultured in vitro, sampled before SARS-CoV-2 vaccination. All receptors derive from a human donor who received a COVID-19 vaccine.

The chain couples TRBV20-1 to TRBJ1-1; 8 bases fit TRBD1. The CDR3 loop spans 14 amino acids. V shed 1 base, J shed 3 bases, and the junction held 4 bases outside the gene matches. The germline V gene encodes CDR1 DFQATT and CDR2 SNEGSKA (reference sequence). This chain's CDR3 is CSARVTGVDTEAFF. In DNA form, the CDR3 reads TGCAGTGCTAGAGTGACAGGGGTCGACACTGAAGCTTTCTTT.

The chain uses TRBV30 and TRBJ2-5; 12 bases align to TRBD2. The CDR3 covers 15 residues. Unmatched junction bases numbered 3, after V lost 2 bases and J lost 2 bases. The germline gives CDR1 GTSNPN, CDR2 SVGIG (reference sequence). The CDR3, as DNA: TGTGCCTGGAGTACCGGACTAGCGGGGCAAGAGACCCAGTACTTC. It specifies CAWSTGLAGQETQYF.

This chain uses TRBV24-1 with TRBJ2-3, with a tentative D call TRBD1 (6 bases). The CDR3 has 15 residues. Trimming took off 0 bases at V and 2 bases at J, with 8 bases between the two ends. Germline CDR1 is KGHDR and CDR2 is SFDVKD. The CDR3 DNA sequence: TGTGCCACCAGTGATTTGGACAGGAACACAGATACGCAGTATTTT. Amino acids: CATSDLDRNTDTQYF.

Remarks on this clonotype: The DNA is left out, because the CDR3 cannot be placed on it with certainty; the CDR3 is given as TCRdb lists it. CDR3 in amino acids: CASSFLAAQETQYF. The chain uses TRBV12-3 or TRBV12-4 and TRBJ2-5. The CDR3 spans 14 amino acids, including both terminal residues.

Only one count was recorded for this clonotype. CDR3 sequence (DNA): TGTGCCAGCAGTGAAACAGATACGCAGTATTTT. It is translated as CASSETDTQYF. The J gene is TRBJ2-3, the V gene TRBV2; D gene ambiguous. The germline gives CDR1 SNHLY, CDR2 FYNNEI. CDR3 length: 11 amino acids. Trimming took off 2 bases at V and 3 bases at J, with 0 bases between the two ends.

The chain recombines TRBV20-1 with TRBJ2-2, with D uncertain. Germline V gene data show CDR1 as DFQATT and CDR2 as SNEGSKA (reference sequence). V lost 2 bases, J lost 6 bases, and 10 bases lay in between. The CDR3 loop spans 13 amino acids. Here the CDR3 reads CSARRQAAGELFF. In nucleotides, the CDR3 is TGCAGTGCTAGAAGGCAGGCCGCCGGGGAGCTGTTTTTT.

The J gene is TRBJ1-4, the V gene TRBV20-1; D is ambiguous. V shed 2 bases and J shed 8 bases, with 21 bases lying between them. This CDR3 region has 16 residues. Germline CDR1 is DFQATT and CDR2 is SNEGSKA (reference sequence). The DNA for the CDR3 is TGCAGTGCTAGAAACCTTCGGACCCCGAAGTTGGAAAAACTGTTTTTT. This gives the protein CSARNLRTPKLEKLFF.

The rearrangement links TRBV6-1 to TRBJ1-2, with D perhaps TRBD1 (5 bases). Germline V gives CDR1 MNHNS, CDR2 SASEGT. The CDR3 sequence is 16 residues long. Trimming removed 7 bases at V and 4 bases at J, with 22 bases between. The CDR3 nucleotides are TGTGCCAGCACCGCCCTAAGAAGCCCAGGGACCTATGGCTACACCTTC. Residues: CASTALRSPGTYGYTF.

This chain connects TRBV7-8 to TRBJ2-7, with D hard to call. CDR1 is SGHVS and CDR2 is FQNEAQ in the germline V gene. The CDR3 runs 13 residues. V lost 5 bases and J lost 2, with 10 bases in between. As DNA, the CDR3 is TGTGCCAGCAGCCAACATCGCACCTACGAGCAGTACTTC. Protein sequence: CASSQHRTYEQYF.

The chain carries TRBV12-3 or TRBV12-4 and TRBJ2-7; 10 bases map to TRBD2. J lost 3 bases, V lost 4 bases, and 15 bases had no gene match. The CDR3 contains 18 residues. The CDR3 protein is CASSSRLAGLHKSYEQYF. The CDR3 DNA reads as TGTGCCAGCAGTTCTAGACTAGCGGGCCTCCATAAAAGCTACGAGCAGTACTTC.

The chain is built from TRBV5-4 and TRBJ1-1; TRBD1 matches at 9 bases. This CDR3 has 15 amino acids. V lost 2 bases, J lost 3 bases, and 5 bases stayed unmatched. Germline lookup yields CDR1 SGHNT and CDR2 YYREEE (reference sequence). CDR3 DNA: TGTGCCAGCAGCTTACAGGGGGCTCGGTACACTGAAGCTTTCTTT. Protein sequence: CASSLQGARYTEAFF.

The CDR3 DNA reads as TGTGCCAGCAGCTTAGCGGGGGGGCGTTATACGCAGTATTTT. This codes for CASSLAGGRYTQYF. The gene calls are TRBV7-9 and TRBJ2-3, with D possibly TRBD2 on 7 matching bases. Germline CDR1 reads SEHNR; CDR2 reads FQNEAQ (reference sequence). CDR3 length equals 14 residues. V dropped 0 bases and J dropped 7 bases, with 11 bases sitting between them.

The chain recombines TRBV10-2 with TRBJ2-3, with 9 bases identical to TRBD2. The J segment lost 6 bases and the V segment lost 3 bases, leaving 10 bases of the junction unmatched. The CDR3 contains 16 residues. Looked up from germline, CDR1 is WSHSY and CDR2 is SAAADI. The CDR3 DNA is TGCGCCAGCAGTGATGGGGGGCGGGGGGGCCGGGATACGCAGTATTTT. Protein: CASSDGGRGGRDTQYF.

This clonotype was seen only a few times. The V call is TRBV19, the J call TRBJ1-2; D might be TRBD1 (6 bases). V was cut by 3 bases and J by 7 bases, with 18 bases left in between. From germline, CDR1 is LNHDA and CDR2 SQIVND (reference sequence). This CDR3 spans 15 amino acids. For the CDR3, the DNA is TGTGCCAGTAGTATCCCCGCGGGGGGCGTAGGTGGCTACACCTTC. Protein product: CASSIPAGGVGGYTF.

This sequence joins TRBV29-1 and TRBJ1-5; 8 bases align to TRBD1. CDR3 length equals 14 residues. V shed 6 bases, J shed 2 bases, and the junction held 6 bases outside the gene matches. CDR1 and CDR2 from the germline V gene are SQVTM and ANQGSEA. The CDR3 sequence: CSVAGGEGNQPQHF. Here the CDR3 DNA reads TGCAGCGTGGCAGGGGGCGAAGGCAATCAGCCCCAGCATTTT.

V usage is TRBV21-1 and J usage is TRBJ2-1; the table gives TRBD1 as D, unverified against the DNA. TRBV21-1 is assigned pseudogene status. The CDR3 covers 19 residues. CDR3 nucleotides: TGTGCCAGCAGCAAAGCGGGGGGAGAAGGTTACAGCTCCTACAATGAGCAGTTCTTC. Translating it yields CASSKAGGEGYSSYNEQFF.

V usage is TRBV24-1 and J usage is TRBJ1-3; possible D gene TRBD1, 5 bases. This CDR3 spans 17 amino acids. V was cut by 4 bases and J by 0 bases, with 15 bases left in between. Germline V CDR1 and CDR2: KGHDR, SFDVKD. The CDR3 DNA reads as TGTGCCACCAGTGAATTCTCAGGGCGTACCTCTGGAAACACCATATATTTT. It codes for CATSEFSGRTSGNTIYF.

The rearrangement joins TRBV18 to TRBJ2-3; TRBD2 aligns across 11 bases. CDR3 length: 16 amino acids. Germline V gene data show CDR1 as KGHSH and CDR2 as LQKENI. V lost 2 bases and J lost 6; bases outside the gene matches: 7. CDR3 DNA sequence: TGTGCCAGCTCACCAAGGCTAGCGGGGGGTACGGATACGCAGTATTTT. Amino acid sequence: CASSPRLAGGTDTQYF. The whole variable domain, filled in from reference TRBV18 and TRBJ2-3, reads NAGVMQNPRHLVRRRGQEARLRCSPMKGHSHVYWYRQLPEEGLKFMVYLQKENIIDESGMPKERFSAEFPKEGPSILRIQQVVRGDSAAYFCASSPRLAGGTDTQYFGPGTRLTVL.

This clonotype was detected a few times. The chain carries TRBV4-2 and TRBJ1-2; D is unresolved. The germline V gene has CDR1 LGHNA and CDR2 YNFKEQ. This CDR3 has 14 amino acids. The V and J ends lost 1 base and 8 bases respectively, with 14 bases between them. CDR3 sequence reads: CASSQGDSTRGYTF. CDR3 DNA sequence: TGTGCCAGCAGCCAAGGTGATTCCACGCGGGGCTACACCTTC.

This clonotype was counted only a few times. DNA for the CDR3: TGTGCCAGCAGCTTAGGTCTCAGCAAAGAGACCCAGTACTTC. This encodes CASSLGLSKETQYF. The chain recombines TRBV7-9 with TRBJ2-5; D remains ambiguous. The CDR3 covers 14 residues. V gave up 1 base and J gave up 3 bases, with 9 bases separating them. The germline CDR1 and CDR2 sequences are SEHNR and FQNEAQ (reference sequence).

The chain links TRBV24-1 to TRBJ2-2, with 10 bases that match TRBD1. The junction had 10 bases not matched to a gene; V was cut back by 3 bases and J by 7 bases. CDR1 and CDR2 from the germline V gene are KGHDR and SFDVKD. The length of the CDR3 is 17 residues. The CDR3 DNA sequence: TGTGCCACCAGTGATCCCCCTGGGACAGGGGTTAACGGGGAGCTGTTTTTT. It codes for CATSDPPGTGVNGELFF.

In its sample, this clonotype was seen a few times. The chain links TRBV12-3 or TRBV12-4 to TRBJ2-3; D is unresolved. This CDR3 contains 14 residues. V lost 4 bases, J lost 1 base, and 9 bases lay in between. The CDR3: CASSSGWGTDTQYF. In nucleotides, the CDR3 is TGTGCCAGCAGTTCCGGATGGGGCACAGATACGCAGTATTTT.

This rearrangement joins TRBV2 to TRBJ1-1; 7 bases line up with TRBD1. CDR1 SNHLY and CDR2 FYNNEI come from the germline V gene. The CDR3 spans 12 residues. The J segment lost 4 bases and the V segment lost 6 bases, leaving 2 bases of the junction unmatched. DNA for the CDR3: TGTGCCAGCAGGGGACAGCCCACTGAAGCTTTCTTT. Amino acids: CASRGQPTEAFF.

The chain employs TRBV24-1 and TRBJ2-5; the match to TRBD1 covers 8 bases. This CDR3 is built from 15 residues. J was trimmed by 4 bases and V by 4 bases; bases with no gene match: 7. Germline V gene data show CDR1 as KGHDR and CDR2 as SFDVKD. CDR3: CATSDPGQALETQYF. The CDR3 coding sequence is TGTGCCACCAGTGACCCGGGACAGGCCCTAGAGACCCAGTACTTC.

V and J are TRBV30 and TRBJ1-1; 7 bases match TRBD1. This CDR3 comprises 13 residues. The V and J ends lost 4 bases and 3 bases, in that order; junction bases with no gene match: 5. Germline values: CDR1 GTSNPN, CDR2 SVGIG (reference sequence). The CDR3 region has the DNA TGTGCCTGGATTTACAGGGGTTACACTGAAGCTTTCTTT. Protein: CAWIYRGYTEAFF.

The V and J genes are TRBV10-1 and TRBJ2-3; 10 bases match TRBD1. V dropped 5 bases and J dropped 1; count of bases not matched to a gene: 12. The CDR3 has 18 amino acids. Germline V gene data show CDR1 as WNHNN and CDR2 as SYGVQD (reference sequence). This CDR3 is CASSSGQGIMRGTDTQYF. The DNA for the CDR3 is TGCGCCAGCAGTTCGGGACAGGGGATTATGAGGGGCACAGATACGCAGTATTTT.

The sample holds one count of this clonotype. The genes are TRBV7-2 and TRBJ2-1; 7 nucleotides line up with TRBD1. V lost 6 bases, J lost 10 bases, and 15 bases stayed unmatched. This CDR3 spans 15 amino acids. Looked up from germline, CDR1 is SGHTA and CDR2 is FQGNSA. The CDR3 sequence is CASRYKGQRVGEQFF. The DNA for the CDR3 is TGTGCCAGCAGATACAAGGGACAGAGGGTTGGGGAGCAGTTCTTC.

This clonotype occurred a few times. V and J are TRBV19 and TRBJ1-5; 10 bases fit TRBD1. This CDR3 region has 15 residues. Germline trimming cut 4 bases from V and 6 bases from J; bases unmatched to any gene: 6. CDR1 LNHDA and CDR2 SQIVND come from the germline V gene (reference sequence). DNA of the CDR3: TGTGCCAGTAGTACACCGGGACAGGGGACTCAGCCCCAGCATTTT. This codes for CASSTPGQGTQPQHF.

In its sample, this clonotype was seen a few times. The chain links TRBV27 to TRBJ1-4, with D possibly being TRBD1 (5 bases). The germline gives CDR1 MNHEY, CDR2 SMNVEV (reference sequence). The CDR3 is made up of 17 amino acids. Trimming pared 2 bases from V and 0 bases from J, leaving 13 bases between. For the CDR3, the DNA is TGTGCCAGCAGTTTAAAGGGGCCAGCTGCAACTAATGAAAAACTGTTTTTT. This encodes CASSLKGPAATNEKLFF.

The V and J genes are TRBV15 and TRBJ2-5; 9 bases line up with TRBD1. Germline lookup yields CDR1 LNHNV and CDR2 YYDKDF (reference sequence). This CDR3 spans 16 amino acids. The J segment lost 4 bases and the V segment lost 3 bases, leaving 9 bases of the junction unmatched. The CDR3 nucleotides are TGTGCCACCAGCAGTGGGGACAGGGAGCTCCGAGAGACCCAGTACTTC. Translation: CATSSGDRELRETQYF.